A selection of T cell receptor beta chains follows, all from one sample in a study of blood T cell repertoires in COVID-19. Sequenced by immunoSEQ multiplex PCR; TCRdb stores in-frame clones only, minus some. This repertoire shows roughly 410,000 clones, around 91% found once; its top ten account for roughly 1.5%. The source material was peripheral blood. The receptors come from a woman between 40 and 55 years old with COVID-19, enrolled during active disease. Each CDR3 is given with its conserved first and last residue. The D gene is left open where the match is weak. Not all rows give a size; the values are once, few, many and, for expanded clones, a class.

>TRBJ2-7|-|-|TRBV18
CASSPPGAIYEQYF
TGTGCCAGCTCACCACCAGGGGCTATCTACGAGCAGTACTTC
>TRBJ1-5|-|once|TRBV5-1
CASSLDGQGYQPQHF
TGCGCCAGCAGCTTGGACGGGCAGGGCTATCAGCCCCAGCATTTT
>TRBJ1-6|-|few|TRBV7-9
CASSSGEGSPYNSPLHF
TGTGCCAGCAGCTCGGGGGAGGGGAGCCCCTATAATTCACCCCTCCACTTT
>TRBJ2-1|TRBD2|-|TRBV28
CASRGTSGLGYNEQFF
TGTGCCAGCAGAGGGACTAGCGGCCTCGGGTACAATGAGCAGTTCTTC
>TRBJ1-1|TRBD1|-|TRBV15
CATSRGSDRVSEAFF
TGTGCCACCAGCAGAGGTTCCGACAGGGTGTCTGAAGCTTTCTTT
>TRBJ1-1|-|-|TRBV27
CASSFTRVQENTEAFF
TGTGCCAGCAGCTTTACCAGGGTACAAGAGAACACTGAAGCTTTCTTT
>TRBJ1-2|TRBD1|few|TRBV28
CATTGQAYGYTF
TGTGCCACAACCGGACAGGCATATGGCTACACCTTC
>TRBJ2-7|TRBD2|-|TRBV9
CASNNKREGLGNEQYF
TGTGCCAGCAACAACAAGAGGGAGGGACTGGGCAACGAGCAGTACTTC
>TRBJ2-7|-|-|TRBV29-1
CSVRGLGEQYF
TGCAGCGTTAGGGGATTAGGCGAGCAGTACTTC
>TRBJ1-4|TRBD1|-|TRBV3-1/TRBV3-2
CASSQGWRTGGARREKLFF
TGTGCCAGCAGCCAAGGTTGGAGGACAGGGGGCGCAAGGAGGGAAAAACTGTTTTTT
>TRBJ1-1|TRBD1|few|TRBV27
CASRYLTTGVNTEAFF
TGTGCCAGCAGGTACTTAACCACAGGGGTTAACACTGAAGCTTTCTTT
>TRBJ2-7|-|-|TRBV7-3
CASSPQARTYEQYF
TGTGCCAGCAGCCCCCAAGCGAGAACCTACGAGCAGTACTTC
>TRBJ1-4|-|-|TRBV19
CASSGAGRGKLFF
TGTGCCAGTAGTGGAGCAGGGAGGGGAAAACTGTTTTTT
>TRBJ1-5|TRBD1|-|TRBV2
CASDDRENQPQHF
TGTGCCAGCGATGACAGGGAGAATCAGCCCCAGCATTTT
>TRBJ2-7|-|-|TRBV6-5
CASILGQGLGEQYF
-
>TRBJ1-6|-|-|TRBV9
CASSGLAGNSPLHF
TGTGCCAGCAGTGGACTCGCGGGGAATTCACCCCTCCACTTT
>TRBJ2-7|TRBD2|-|TRBV28
CASSLYSGNGEQYF
TGTGCCAGCAGTTTGTATAGCGGGAATGGCGAGCAGTACTTC
>TRBJ1-2|-|-|TRBV6-4
CASSYRGGDGYTF
TGTGCCAGCAGTTACCGCGGGGGGGATGGCTACACCTTC
>TRBJ2-1|TRBD2|-|TRBV9
CASSVALAGGENEQFF
TGTGCCAGCAGCGTAGCCTTAGCGGGAGGAGAAAATGAGCAGTTCTTC
>TRBJ2-1|TRBD1|-|TRBV5-1
CASRLEVSGTGSPEQFF
TGCGCCAGCAGGTTGGAAGTGTCCGGGACAGGGTCGCCTGAGCAGTTCTTC
>TRBJ1-6|TRBD1|-|TRBV7-9
CASSFLDREDSPLHF
TGTGCCAGCAGCTTCCTTGACAGGGAAGATTCACCCCTCCACTTT